The 27 T cell receptor beta chains below come from one sample, sequenced in a study of T-cell reconstitution after alpha-beta-depleted transplantation in children. The TCRbeta library was prepared with unique molecular identifiers. MiXCR, applied by TCRdb to the PCR reads, yields one record per CDR3 protein. The sample consists of 200,000 or so distinct CDR3 sequences, about 6% of them appearing once. This material consisted of PBMCs, taken before TCRalphabeta/CD19-depleted stem cell transplant. Receptor source: a girl less than two years old with combined immunodeficiency, due to receive a stem cell transplant.

The sample holds many counts of this clonotype. The chain joins TRBV15 to TRBJ2-7; D gene unclear. CDR1 and CDR2 from the germline V gene are LNHNV and YYDKDF (reference sequence). The V end was cut by 0 bases, the J end by 1 base, with 10 bases between. The CDR3 has 15 residues. CDR3 bases: TGTGCCACCAGCAGAGATTTTGCCGTTTCCTACGAGCAGTACTTC. Amino acid sequence: CATSRDFAVSYEQYF.

The chain is built from TRBV14 and TRBJ1-1; D not certain. V lost 4 bases and J 3 bases, leaving 15 bases between the germline ends. Germline values: CDR1 SGHDN, CDR2 FVKESK. The CDR3 runs to 15 residues. The chain's CDR3 is CASSLEGMLDTEAFF. DNA of the CDR3: TGTGCCAGCAGCCTGGAGGGCATGTTGGACACTGAAGCTTTCTTT. Full variable domain (remainder filled in from reference TRBV14 and TRBJ1-1): EAGVTQFPSHSVIEKGQTVTLRCDPISGHDNLYWYRRVMGKEIKFLLHFVKESKQDESGMPNNRFLAERTGGTYSTLKVQPAELEDSGVYFCASSLEGMLDTEAFFGQGTRLTVV.

The J gene is TRBJ2-6, the V gene TRBV30; D is perhaps TRBD1 or TRBD2 (6 bases each). The CDR3 is 16 amino acids. V was clipped by 4 bases and J by 0 bases, with 13 bases between them. Germline values: CDR1 GTSNPN, CDR2 SVGIG (reference sequence). In DNA form, the CDR3 reads TGTGCCTGGACCCGAGGGGGGACCTCTGGGGCCAACGTCCTGACTTTC. It specifies CAWTRGGTSGANVLTF.

This clonotype was observed many times. The rearrangement uses TRBV20-1 and TRBJ2-1; D call uncertain. With 5 bases removed from V and 2 bases from J, the gap between germline ends came to 16 bases. The germline CDR1 and CDR2 sequences are DFQATT and SNEGSKA (reference sequence). This CDR3 contains 15 residues. CDR3 nucleotide sequence: TGCAGTGCTCGACACCTCTCCCCCGCCTACAATGAGCAGTTCTTC. Translated: CSARHLSPAYNEQFF.

This clonotype has at least ten counts. The rearrangement links TRBV29-1 to TRBJ1-3; D gene uncertain. The CDR3 has 13 amino acids. V shed 5 bases and J shed 2 bases, with 10 bases lying between them. CDR1 and CDR2 (germline): SQVTM, ANQGSEA. CDR3 DNA: TGCAGCGTTAAACTCCGGACTGGAAACACCATATATTTT. It specifies CSVKLRTGNTIYF.

This clonotype was detected ten times or more. This chain links TRBV12-5 with TRBJ2-7; 10 bases agree with TRBD1. The CDR3 is made up of 15 amino acids. Germline V lookup: CDR1 LGHNT, CDR2 FRNRAP. The V gene end was trimmed by 5 bases and the J gene end by 2 bases; junction bases not matched to a gene: 6. CDR3 bases: TGTGCTAGTGGTGGGGGGACAGGGGTTCCCTACGAGCAGTACTTC. Protein sequence: CASGGGTGVPYEQYF.

This clonotype was counted many times. The rearrangement uses TRBV3-1 and TRBJ2-7; D is uncertain. This CDR3 spans 15 amino acids. Per germline, CDR1 LGHDT and CDR2 YNNKEL (reference sequence). V dropped 0 bases and J dropped 5 bases, with 14 bases sitting between them. The DNA of the CDR3 is TGTGCCAGCAGCCAAGATCCGAGTAGTTCGAACGAGCAGTACTTC. This codes for CASSQDPSSSNEQYF.

This clonotype has a count of ten or more. The V gene is TRBV20-1, the J gene TRBJ2-7, with TRBD2 identical over 8 bases. This CDR3 is built from 13 residues. CDR1 DFQATT and CDR2 SNEGSKA come from the germline V gene (reference sequence). Trimming at V came to 5 bases and at J to 2 bases, leaving 5 bases not matched to a gene. The CDR3 loop is CSAFSGATYEQYF. The CDR3 nucleotides are TGCAGTGCTTTTAGCGGGGCGACCTACGAGCAGTACTTC.

CDR3 amino acids: CASSQAPGGRYNEQFF. The DNA of the CDR3 is TGTGCCAGCAGCCAAGCGCCGGGAGGGCGCTACAATGAGCAGTTCTTC. The chain uses TRBV14 and TRBJ2-1, with TRBD2 matching over 8 bases. The germline V gene has CDR1 SGHDN and CDR2 FVKESK. The CDR3 totals 16 residues. V shed 1 base and J 3 bases; nucleotides not matched to a gene: 5.

This clonotype appeared many times. The chain employs TRBV12-3 or TRBV12-4 and TRBJ2-3; 14 nucleotides agree with TRBD2. There are 17 residues in the CDR3. Trimming at V came to 5 bases and at J to 7 bases, leaving 11 bases not matched to a gene. CDR3 sequence: CASSLPIGLAGGNTQYF. The DNA for the CDR3 is TGTGCCAGCAGTCTACCGATCGGACTAGCGGGGGGAAATACGCAGTATTTT.

This clonotype showed up just a few times. The V gene is TRBV15, the J gene TRBJ1-6; 7 bases are a match to TRBD1. Germline V CDR1 and CDR2: LNHNV, YYDKDF (reference sequence). This CDR3 spans 18 amino acids. J was trimmed by 3 bases and V by 1 base; bases with no gene match: 9. In DNA form, the CDR3 reads TGTGCCACCAGCAGAGTCCGGGACAGTTCTTTCTATAATTCACCCCTCCACTTT. It specifies CATSRVRDSSFYNSPLHF.

This clonotype has ten or more counts. The V call is TRBV2, the J call TRBJ2-3, with 7 bases matching TRBD2. The CDR3 loop spans 15 amino acids. Germline loops: CDR1 SNHLY, CDR2 FYNNEI. Trimming took 3 bases from V and 3 from J; bases not matched to a gene: 6. CDR3 loop: CASSEGGWGTDTQYF. CDR3 nucleotide sequence: TGTGCCAGCAGTGAGGGGGGGTGGGGGACAGATACGCAGTATTTT.

This clonotype was detected many times. V is TRBV25-1 and J is TRBJ2-1, with TRBD1 identical over 7 bases. The CDR3 is made up of 17 amino acids. V shed 3 bases and J 6 bases; nucleotides not matched to a gene: 14. Germline V CDR1 and CDR2: MGHDK, SYGVNS. The CDR3 is CASSEGEKRTGVNEQFF. The CDR3 DNA reads TGTGCCAGCAGTGAGGGGGAGAAAAGGACAGGAGTCAATGAGCAGTTCTTC. Full variable domain (remainder filled in from reference TRBV25-1 and TRBJ2-1): EADIYQTPRYLVIGTGKKITLECSQTMGHDKMYWYQQDPGMELHLIHYSYGVNSTEKGDLSSESTVSRIRTEHFPLTLESARPSHTSQYLCASSEGEKRTGVNEQFFGPGTRLTVL.

In this sample, this clonotype turned up many times. The chain carries TRBV27 and TRBJ2-1, with D unclear. The V gene's germline CDR1 is MNHEY and CDR2 SMNVEV (reference sequence). This CDR3 is built from 14 residues. V was pared by 8 bases and J by 5 bases, with 16 bases between. The CDR3 here is CASGFNNHHNEQFF. In nucleotides, the CDR3 is TGTGCCAGCGGGTTTAACAACCACCACAATGAGCAGTTCTTC.

This clonotype was seen at least ten times. The chain is built from TRBV10-3 and TRBJ1-1; no clear D gene. V was clipped by 6 bases and J by 1 base, with 9 bases between them. This CDR3 has 13 amino acids. Germline assignment: CDR1 ENHRY and CDR2 SYGVKD. CDR3 region: CAISKDRNTEAFF. The CDR3 bases are TGTGCCATCAGCAAAGACCGGAACACTGAAGCTTTCTTT.

This clonotype was found many times. This chain links TRBV29-1 with TRBJ1-1; maybe TRBD1 (6 bases). Germline values: CDR1 SQVTM, CDR2 ANQGSEA. V gave up 6 bases and J gave up 0 bases, with 17 bases separating them. The length of the CDR3 is 15 residues. This CDR3 reads CSVLGQNFLNTEAFF. CDR3 DNA: TGCAGCGTGCTAGGACAGAATTTCTTGAACACTGAAGCTTTCTTT.

This clonotype was recorded many times. The gene calls are TRBV12-3 or TRBV12-4 and TRBJ2-1; 7 bases line up with TRBD2. The CDR3 is 14 amino acids. V lost 8 bases and J lost 6; bases outside the gene matches: 10. CDR3 DNA sequence: TGTGCCAGCTCGATAGCGGGTCTAGTCAATGAGCAGTTCTTC. Its protein is CASSIAGLVNEQFF.

This clonotype was recorded many times. The J gene is TRBJ2-1, the V gene TRBV18, with TRBD2 identical over 10 bases. CDR1 and CDR2 (germline): KGHSH, LQKENI. Trimming at V came to 0 bases and at J to 4 bases, leaving 15 bases not matched to a gene. This CDR3 has 20 residues. The CDR3 loop reads CASSPPSSGGLHRYYNEQFF. DNA for the CDR3: TGTGCCAGCTCACCACCCTCTAGCGGGGGACTCCACCGTTATTACAATGAGCAGTTCTTC.

This clonotype was picked up many times. V is TRBV29-1 and J is TRBJ2-5; D possibly corresponds to TRBD2 (5 bases). Germline V CDR1 and CDR2: SQVTM, ANQGSEA. CDR3 size: 13 residues. Deletions cut 6 bases from V and 9 bases from J, with 20 bases between. CDR3 nucleotide sequence: TGCAGCGTGGGCCGGCCTCTTAACGGGGCCCAGTACTTC. This codes for CSVGRPLNGAQYF.

This clonotype was detected many times. The chain employs TRBV6-2 or TRBV6-3 and TRBJ2-1; the match to TRBD2 covers 11 bases. Trimming at V came to 5 bases and at J to 0 bases, leaving 3 bases not matched to a gene. Looked up from germline, CDR1 is MNHEY and CDR2 is SVGEGT. There are 16 residues in the CDR3. Here the CDR3 DNA reads TGTGCCAGCAGTCCCGGGACTAGCGGCTCCTACAATGAGCAGTTCTTC. It specifies CASSPGTSGSYNEQFF.

This clonotype came up a few times. The rearrangement uses TRBV11-3 and TRBJ1-2; no firm D call. Germline V gene sequence: CDR1 SGHNT, CDR2 YENEEA. The CDR3 is 22 residues long. The germline V and J ends were trimmed by 1 base and 2 bases, with 32 bases remaining between them. Written as DNA, the CDR3 is TGTGCCAGCAGCTTAGGCGTGAGGGCCCTCGCATTAACCTCCTCCTCAAACTATGGCTACACCTTC. The encoded protein is CASSLGVRALALTSSSNYGYTF.

This clonotype has at least ten counts. The V call is TRBV7-9, the J call TRBJ1-1; D uncertain. Trimming left V 1 base short and J 6 bases short, with 6 bases between. Germline V CDR1 and CDR2: SEHNR, FQNEAQ (reference sequence). The CDR3 has 12 residues. Here the CDR3 reads CASSLGGSEAFF. The CDR3 DNA follows: TGTGCCAGCAGCTTAGGAGGCTCTGAAGCTTTCTTT.

This clonotype was seen repeatedly, ten times or more. This chain links TRBV29-1 with TRBJ1-2, with TRBD1 matching over 7 bases. The CDR3 contains 13 residues. The germline V gene has CDR1 SQVTM and CDR2 ANQGSEA. The trim removed 6 bases at V and 4 bases at J, leaving 8 bases unmatched. The CDR3 region has the DNA TGCAGCGTCCCCCTGACAGGGATCTATGGCTACACCTTC. Translation: CSVPLTGIYGYTF.

This clonotype was observed many times. The chain has TRBV20-1 and TRBJ1-1, with D uncertain. This CDR3 region has 12 residues. Per the germline V gene, CDR1 is DFQATT and CDR2 is SNEGSKA (reference sequence). The V end was cut by 0 bases, the J end by 0 bases, with 2 bases between. The CDR3 here is CSARDVNTEAFF. CDR3 nucleotides: TGCAGTGCTAGAGATGTGAACACTGAAGCTTTCTTT.

Ten or more counts support this clonotype. The V and J genes are TRBV20-1 and TRBJ2-1; D might be TRBD2 (6 bases). With 3 bases removed from V and 9 bases from J, the gap between germline ends came to 21 bases. The germline V gene has CDR1 DFQATT and CDR2 SNEGSKA (reference sequence). CDR3 length: 15 amino acids. DNA of the CDR3: TGCAGTGCTAGTGGTTATGGGACTTCTGACCTTGAGCAGTTCTTC. Its protein product is CSASGYGTSDLEQFF.

This clonotype was seen many times. This chain connects TRBV5-5 to TRBJ2-7; 7 nucleotides align to TRBD2. Germline V CDR1 and CDR2: SGHKS, YYEKEE (reference sequence). V dropped 7 bases and J dropped 2; count of bases not matched to a gene: 9. The CDR3 contains 14 residues. The CDR3 sequence: CASGGERVTYEQYF. The CDR3 bases are TGTGCCAGCGGGGGGGAGCGGGTAACCTACGAGCAGTACTTC.

This clonotype occurred many times. V and J are TRBV4-3 and TRBJ2-2, with D perhaps matching TRBD1 (6 bases). Germline CDR1 is LGHNA and CDR2 is YSLEER. Trimming removed 0 bases from V and 4 bases from J, with 12 bases in between. The CDR3 runs to 16 residues. The CDR3 region is CASSQDLGGGTGELFF. In DNA, the CDR3 is TGCGCCAGCAGCCAAGATCTAGGGGGTGGCACCGGGGAGCTGTTTTTT.